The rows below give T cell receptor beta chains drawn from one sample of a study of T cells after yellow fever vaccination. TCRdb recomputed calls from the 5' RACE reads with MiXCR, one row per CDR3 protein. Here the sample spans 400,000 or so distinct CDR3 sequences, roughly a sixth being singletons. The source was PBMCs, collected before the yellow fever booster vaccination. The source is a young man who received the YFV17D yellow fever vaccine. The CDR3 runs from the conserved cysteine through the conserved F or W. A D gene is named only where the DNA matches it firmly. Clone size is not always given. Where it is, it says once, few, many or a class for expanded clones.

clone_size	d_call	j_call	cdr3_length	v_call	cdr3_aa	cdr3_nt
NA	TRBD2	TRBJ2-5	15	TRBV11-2	CASSFSSGGRETQYF	TGTGCCAGCAGCTTCTCTAGCGGGGGGCGAGAGACCCAGTACTTC
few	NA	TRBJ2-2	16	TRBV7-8	CASSPPRITRAGELFF	TGTGCCAGCAGCCCCCCCCGGATCACCCGGGCCGGGGAGCTGTTTTTT
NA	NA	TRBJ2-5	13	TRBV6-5	CASSYLEGETQYF	TGTGCCAGCAGTTACTTGGAGGGGGAGACCCAGTACTTC
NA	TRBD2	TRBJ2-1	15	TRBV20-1	CSARKGLAGMNEQFF	TGCAGTGCTCGAAAAGGACTAGCGGGGATGAATGAGCAGTTCTTC
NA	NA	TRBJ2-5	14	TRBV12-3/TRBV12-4	CASSPSTQQETQYF	TGTGCCAGCAGTCCGTCAACGCAACAAGAGACCCAGTACTTC
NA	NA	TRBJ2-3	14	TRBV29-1	CSEAPVRPVDTQYF	TGCAGCGAAGCCCCCGTCCGGCCTGTAGATACGCAGTATTTT
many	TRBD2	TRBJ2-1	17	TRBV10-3	CAISAKVASGGANEQFF	TGTGCCATCAGTGCCAAAGTCGCTAGCGGGGGGGCCAATGAGCAGTTCTTC
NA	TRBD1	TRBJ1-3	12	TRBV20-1	CSAGTAGNTIYF	TGCAGTGCTGGGACAGCGGGAAACACCATATATTTT
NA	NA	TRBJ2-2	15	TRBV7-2	CASRLARSSPGELFF	TGTGCCAGCAGGCTGGCGAGGTCATCACCCGGGGAGCTGTTTTTT
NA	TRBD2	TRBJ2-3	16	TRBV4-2	CASSQDWAGGTDTQYF	TGCGCCAGCAGCCAAGACTGGGCGGGGGGCACAGATACGCAGTATTTT
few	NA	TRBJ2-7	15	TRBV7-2	CASSLARGVAYEQYF	TGTGCCAGCAGCTTAGCGCGGGGTGTAGCGTACGAGCAGTACTTC
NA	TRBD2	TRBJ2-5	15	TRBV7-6	CASSFGLAVQETQYF	TGTGCCAGCAGCTTCGGACTAGCGGTACAAGAGACCCAGTACTTC
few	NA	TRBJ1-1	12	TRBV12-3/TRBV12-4	CASSSKIREAFF	TGTGCCAGCAGTTCCAAGATTAGGGAAGCTTTCTTT
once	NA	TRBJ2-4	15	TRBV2	CASSEGASTKNIQYF	TGTGCCAGCAGTGAAGGGGCCTCTACGAAAAACATTCAGTACTTC
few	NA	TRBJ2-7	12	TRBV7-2	CASSFFSYEQYF	TGTGCCAGCAGCTTTTTCTCCTACGAGCAGTACTTC
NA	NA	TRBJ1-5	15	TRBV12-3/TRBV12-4	CASSAPGTSHQPQHF	TGTGCCAGCAGTGCGCCCGGGACTTCCCATCAGCCCCAGCATTTT
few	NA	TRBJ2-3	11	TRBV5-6	CASSHENTQYF	TGTGCCAGCAGCCACGAGAATACGCAGTATTTT
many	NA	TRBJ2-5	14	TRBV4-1	CASSQGTRSETQYF	TGCGCCAGCAGCCAGGGAACACGGTCGGAGACCCAGTACTTC
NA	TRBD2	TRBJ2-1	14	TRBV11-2	CASSLDWRGGARFF	TGTGCCAGCAGCTTAGATTGGCGCGGGGGGGCACGGTTCTTC
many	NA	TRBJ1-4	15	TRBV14	CASSQGARGGEKLFF	TGTGCCAGCAGCCAAGGGGCTCGGGGAGGCGAAAAACTGTTTTTT
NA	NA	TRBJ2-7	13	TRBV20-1	CSARRAEAYEQYF	TGCAGTGCTAGAAGGGCAGAAGCCTACGAGCAGTACTTC
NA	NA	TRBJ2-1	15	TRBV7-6	CASSASGGPYNEQFF	TGTGCCAGCAGCGCCTCTGGGGGGCCCTACAATGAGCAGTTCTTC
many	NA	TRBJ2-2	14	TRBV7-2	CASSMRQSTGELFF	TGTGCCAGCAGCATGAGACAGAGCACCGGGGAGCTGTTTTTT
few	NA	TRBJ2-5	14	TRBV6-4	CASSGTGSGKTQYF	TGTGCCAGCAGTGGAACGGGTTCGGGGAAGACCCAGTACTTC
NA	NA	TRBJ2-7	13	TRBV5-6	CASSLKGPYEQYF	TGTGCCAGCAGCTTGAAGGGCCCCTACGAGCAGTACTTC
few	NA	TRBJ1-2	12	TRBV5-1	CASSWGGTGYTF	TGCGCCAGCAGCTGGGGGGGCACTGGCTACACCTTC
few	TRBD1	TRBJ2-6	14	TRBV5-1	CASSPGGGANVLTF	TGCGCCAGCAGTCCAGGGGGTGGGGCCAACGTCCTGACTTTC